These T cell receptor beta chains were read from a single sample in a study of blood T cell repertoires in COVID-19. Measured with immunoSEQ multiplex PCR; TCRdb has only the in-frame clones, and not every one. This table has tens of thousands of clones, about nine tenths appearing once. The sequenced sample was peripheral blood. The source of these receptors is a woman aged 80 or over with active or convalescent COVID-19. Each CDR3 is given with its conserved first and last residue.

14	TRBV5-1	TRBJ1-1	CASSFGTVNTEAFF
17	TRBV3-1/TRBV3-2	TRBJ1-6	CASSQVRSGRTNSPLHF
16	TRBV11-3	TRBJ2-7	CASSPSRVGQGEWQYF
15	TRBV6-1	TRBJ1-2	CASSESGTGRYGYTF
17	TRBV3-1/TRBV3-2	TRBJ2-1	CASSQDPGLAGGDIQFF
14	TRBV7-9	TRBJ2-2	CASSFSIDTGELFF
14	TRBV18	TRBJ1-1	CASSPYNMNTEAFF
14	TRBV12-5	TRBJ1-6	CARGMRRYNSPLHF
18	TRBV5-1	TRBJ1-1	CASRRTRGTGKMNTEAFF
14	TRBV5-1	TRBJ1-1	CASSLRVMNTEAFF
15	TRBV18	TRBJ2-5	CASSPVRARGETQYF
15	TRBV7-2	TRBJ1-1	CASSLGQGLNTEAFF
14	TRBV3-1/TRBV3-2	TRBJ2-7	CASSLGTSVYEQYF
15	TRBV19	TRBJ1-1	CASSPLGLTNTEAFF
15	TRBV7-2	TRBJ1-1	CASSLAGTGVTEAFF
15	TRBV28	TRBJ2-1	CASSLIGRSRGEQFF
12	TRBV28	TRBJ1-2	CASSLTTGGYTF
13	TRBV10-3	TRBJ1-1	CAISDGSYTEAFF
13	TRBV10-2	TRBJ2-7	CASRDRRGYEQYF
13	TRBV12-3/TRBV12-4	TRBJ2-1	CASSSGGAYEQFF
14	TRBV5-4	TRBJ2-7	CASSLEGGSYEQYF
15	TRBV6-5	TRBJ2-5	CASSQTGTDSETQYF
15	TRBV5-1	TRBJ1-4	CASSSNTGYNEKLFF
14	TRBV4-3	TRBJ1-2	CASSQDGGDGGYTF
9	TRBV9	TRBJ2-1	CATGGDQFF
13	TRBV5-1	TRBJ1-2	CASSLVEDSGYTF
12	TRBV18	TRBJ2-3	CASSLPPLTQYF
13	TRBV27	TRBJ2-1	CASSFRANNEQFF
11	TRBV14	TRBJ1-1	CASSLGLEAFF
14	TRBV7-9	TRBJ2-7	CASSLWADRYEQYF
15	TRBV7-9	TRBJ1-1	CASSAGQFLNTEAFF
15	TRBV27	TRBJ1-2	CASSPRQGVYYGYTF